The next 30 T cell receptor beta chains were all read from a single sample in a study of cytomegalovirus exposure and HLA in healthy donors. 13 Jbeta primers and 60 Vbeta primers were used for the PCR. The method was immunoSEQ multiplex PCR; TCRdb's version includes in-frame clones alone and lacks a portion of them. The table lists 200,000 to 250,000 clones, around four fifths of them singletons. Sequenced material: PBMCs. The receptors come from a woman between 40 and 50 years old in good health and CMV-seronegative.

The chain links TRBV4-2 to TRBJ2-1; 15 positions match TRBD2. V lost 2 bases to trimming and J lost 7 bases; unmatched junction nucleotides: 6. In germline, CDR1 is LGHNA, CDR2 YNFKEQ. This CDR3 is built from 17 residues. The CDR3 nucleotides read TGTGCCAGCAGCCAACGGGGAGGGACTAGCGGGAGGAATGAGCAGTTCTTC. The encoded protein is CASSQRGGTSGRNEQFF.

The chain carries TRBV7-3 and TRBJ1-1; D unresolved. Germline values: CDR1 SGHTA, CDR2 FQGTGA. CDR3 length: 11 residues. Between the trimmed V and J ends, which lost 5 bases and 5 bases, there was a span of 6 bases. CDR3 loop: CASSPGTEAFF. CDR3 sequence (DNA): TGTGCCAGCAGCCCGGGGACTGAAGCTTTCTTT.

The V and J genes are TRBV5-1 and TRBJ2-7, with 8 bases fitting TRBD1. J gave up 2 bases and V 3 bases, and 7 bases lay outside the gene matches. The germline V gene has CDR1 SGHRS and CDR2 YFSETQ. CDR3 length: 15 amino acids. The CDR3 DNA follows: TGCGCCAGCAGCTCGGGGACAGGAGTACCCTACGAGCAGTACTTC. Its translation: CASSSGTGVPYEQYF.

V and J are TRBV25-1 and TRBJ2-7, with a weak D call TRBD1 (6 bases). In germline, CDR1 is MGHDK, CDR2 SYGVNS. V lost 4 bases to trimming and J lost 9 bases, with 10 bases between them. This CDR3 is 11 amino acids long. The CDR3, as DNA: TGTGCCAGCAGTGCAGGGGTAACGCAGTACTTC. This sequence encodes CASSAGVTQYF.

The rearrangement uses TRBV6-5 and TRBJ1-1; perhaps TRBD1 as D (6 bases). Germline V gene sequence: CDR1 MNHEY, CDR2 SVGAGI. The CDR3 sequence is 15 residues long. Trimming left V 0 bases short and J 1 base short, with 9 bases between. The CDR3, as DNA: TGTGCCAGCAGTTACTCAAACAGGGCGAACACTGAAGCTTTCTTT. It encodes CASSYSNRANTEAFF.

This sequence joins TRBV4-2 and TRBJ2-3, with TRBD2 identical over 8 bases. The CDR3 extends over 18 amino acids. Germline CDR1 is LGHNA and CDR2 is YNFKEQ. With 1 base clipped from V and 1 base from J, the junction kept 10 bases outside the gene matches. DNA for the CDR3: TGTGCCAGCAGCCAAGGGTGGCTAGCGGGTGCTCGCACAGATACGCAGTATTTT. It codes for CASSQGWLAGARTDTQYF.

This clone occurred a few times. The chain couples TRBV7-9 to TRBJ1-2, with no clear D. Germline V gene data show CDR1 as SEHNR and CDR2 as FQNEAQ (reference sequence). V lost 3 bases to trimming and J lost 5 bases, with 19 bases between them. The CDR3 runs to 16 residues. The CDR3 here is CASSLTSEGDHYGYTF. The CDR3 DNA reads as TGTGCCAGCAGCTTGACCTCAGAGGGAGACCATTATGGCTACACCTTC. Full variable domain (rest looked up from reference TRBV7-9 and TRBJ1-2): DTGVSQNPRHKITKRGQNVTFRCDPISEHNRLYWYRQTLGQGPEFLTYFQNEAQLEKSRLLSDRFSAERPKGSFSTLEIQRTEQGDSAMYLCASSLTSEGDHYGYTFGSGTRLTVV.

J is TRBJ2-7 and V is TRBV30; tentative D call: TRBD2 (6 bases). Looked up from germline, CDR1 is GTSNPN and CDR2 is SVGIG (reference sequence). This CDR3 is built from 16 residues. Deletions cut 4 bases from V and 1 base from J, with 20 bases between. The CDR3, as DNA: TGTGCCTGGACCCCCTTGGACTACGGCGCATCCTACGAGCAGTACTTC. Translating it yields CAWTPLDYGASYEQYF.

The chain links TRBV11-2 to TRBJ2-1, with D unresolved. Deletions cut 10 bases from V and 0 bases from J, with 16 bases between. The CDR3 contains 15 residues. Looked up from germline, CDR1 is SGHAT and CDR2 is FQNNGV. The CDR3 region has the DNA TGTGCCACCCGTCTGACTCAGAGCTCCTACAATGAGCAGTTCTTC. Translated, it gives CATRLTQSSYNEQFF.

The chain uses TRBV28 and TRBJ1-1; the match to TRBD1 covers 11 bases. Looked up from germline, CDR1 is MDHEN and CDR2 is SYDVKM. The CDR3 totals 13 residues. Germline trimming cut 7 bases from V and 10 bases from J; bases unmatched to any gene: 8. Here the CDR3 reads CASTFLGQGAAFF. CDR3 bases: TGTGCCAGCACATTTTTAGGACAGGGGGCAGCTTTCTTT.

The chain carries TRBV5-1 and TRBJ2-7; 7 bases map to TRBD1. The germline V gene encodes CDR1 SGHRS and CDR2 YFSETQ. V was pared by 4 bases and J by 2 bases, with 3 bases of the junction left unmatched. This CDR3 has 13 amino acids. CDR3 bases: TGCGCCAGCAGCATGGGACAGCCCTACGAGCAGTACTTC. Encoded protein: CASSMGQPYEQYF.

This chain joins TRBV28 and TRBJ2-3; 7 bases align to TRBD1. The germline V gene encodes CDR1 MDHEN and CDR2 SYDVKM. The ends lost 5 bases at V and 2 bases at J; junction bases unmatched: 13. The CDR3 sequence is 17 residues long. As DNA, the CDR3 is TGTGCCAGCAGTGATAGTACAGGGGCGGCCGTCACAGATACGCAGTATTTT. Translated, it gives CASSDSTGAAVTDTQYF.

The J gene is TRBJ1-1, the V gene TRBV27, with TRBD1 as a possible D gene (6 bases). This CDR3 contains 15 residues. Between the trimmed V and J ends, which lost 2 bases and 1 base, there was a span of 11 bases. Germline CDR1 and CDR2: MNHEY and SMNVEV (reference sequence). The CDR3 spells CASSLGTTPNTEAFF. In nucleotides, the CDR3 is TGTGCCAGCAGTTTAGGGACAACCCCGAACACTGAAGCTTTCTTT.

This chain connects TRBV19 to TRBJ2-7; perhaps TRBD1 as D (6 bases). Germline values: CDR1 LNHDA, CDR2 SQIVND (reference sequence). The CDR3 covers 17 residues. The V end lost 6 bases, the J end lost 0 bases, and 21 bases lay between the germline ends. The CDR3, as DNA: TGTGCCAGTAGCGACTCATACAGGGTCCTAAGCTCCTACGAGCAGTACTTC. This sequence encodes CASSDSYRVLSSYEQYF. The full variable domain, rest sourced from reference TRBV19 and TRBJ2-7, is DGGITQSPKYLFRKEGQNVTLSCEQNLNHDAMYWYRQDPGQGLRLIYYSQIVNDFQKGDIAEGYSVSREKKESFPLTVTSAQKNPTAFYLCASSDSYRVLSSYEQYFGPGTRLTVT.

The V call is TRBV2, the J call TRBJ1-1; 7 bases align to TRBD1. J lost 1 base, V lost 5 bases, and 4 bases had no gene match. Per germline, CDR1 SNHLY and CDR2 FYNNEI. The CDR3 is 14 amino acids. The CDR3 DNA reads as TGTGCCAGCAGTAATACAGGGGAGAACACTGAAGCTTTCTTT. Protein product: CASSNTGENTEAFF.

CDR3: CASSLQGNTGELFF. In nucleotides, the CDR3 is TGTGCCAGCAGCTTACAGGGAAACACCGGGGAGCTGTTTTTT. The chain combines TRBV7-3 with TRBJ2-2; D is perhaps TRBD1 (5 bases). This CDR3 region has 14 residues. Germline CDR1 is SGHTA and CDR2 is FQGTGA. V lost 2 bases and J 2 bases, leaving 6 bases between the germline ends.

V is TRBV5-1 and J is TRBJ2-7; 7 nucleotides align to TRBD2. CDR1 is SGHRS, CDR2 YFSETQ, per germline. V lost 4 bases to trimming and J lost 7 bases; unmatched junction nucleotides: 11. The CDR3 consists of 14 residues. The CDR3 DNA follows: TGCGCCAGCAGCCAAATTGGACTAGTAAGGGAGCAGTACTTC. This sequence encodes CASSQIGLVREQYF.

V gene TRBV27 combines with J gene TRBJ1-5; D gene ambiguous. V gave up 3 bases and J gave up 6 bases, with 12 bases separating them. CDR1 and CDR2 from the germline V gene are MNHEY and SMNVEV (reference sequence). The CDR3 has 14 amino acids. CDR3 residues: CASSLQGRGQPQHF. In DNA, the CDR3 is TGTGCCAGCAGTTTGCAAGGTCGGGGTCAGCCCCAGCATTTT.

The chain has TRBV7-3 and TRBJ2-1, with 8 bases fitting TRBD2. CDR3 size: 17 residues. With V trimmed by 4 bases and J by 8 bases, 16 bases remained unmatched. Germline V gene data show CDR1 as SGHTA and CDR2 as FQGTGA. CDR3 coding DNA: TGTGCCAGCAGCTCTACCCCGCCTGGGCGGGGGGTGGATGAGCAGTTCTTC. Translating gives CASSSTPPGRGVDEQFF.

Here the CDR3 DNA reads TGTGCCAGCAGTGAAGCCCCTCTGGTTTCAGGGAGGGGAGTAAAAAACACTGAAGCTTTCTTT. This translates into CASSEAPLVSGRGVKNTEAFF. The rearrangement joins TRBV2 to TRBJ1-1, with a weak D call TRBD1 (5 bases). CDR1 and CDR2 from the germline V gene are SNHLY and FYNNEI. The CDR3 length is 21 residues. V was shortened by 0 bases and J by 2 bases, with 28 bases between the two germline ends.

The chain links TRBV15 to TRBJ2-7; 9 bases map to TRBD1. The CDR3 contains 14 residues. Germline V gene data show CDR1 as LNHNV and CDR2 as YYDKDF (reference sequence). V lost 1 base and J lost 5; bases outside the gene matches: 3. CDR3 protein: CATSRGTGENEQYF. Here the CDR3 DNA reads TGTGCCACCAGCAGAGGGACAGGGGAAAACGAGCAGTACTTC.

The chain has TRBV7-2 and TRBJ2-7; D uncertain. The CDR3 is 12 amino acids. V was pared by 1 base and J by 6 bases, with 7 bases between. Germline V lookup: CDR1 SGHTA, CDR2 FQGNSA. As DNA, the CDR3 is TGTGCCAGCAGCTTAGTTGTCTTCGAGCAGTACTTC. Translated: CASSLVVFEQYF.

This chain connects TRBV27 to TRBJ2-7; D is possibly TRBD2 (6 bases). Trimming took 3 bases from V and 3 from J, leaving 12 bases between them. CDR1 is MNHEY, CDR2 SMNVEV, per germline (reference sequence). CDR3 length: 14 amino acids. CDR3 sequence reads: CASSFRQGGYEQYF. CDR3 sequence (DNA): TGTGCCAGCAGTTTTAGGCAGGGAGGCTACGAGCAGTACTTC.

V usage is TRBV27 and J usage is TRBJ1-2, with 7 bases that match TRBD1. J gave up 9 bases and V 4 bases, and 11 bases lay outside the gene matches. This CDR3 is built from 14 residues. Germline V gene data show CDR1 as MNHEY and CDR2 as SMNVEV (reference sequence). CDR3 in DNA: TGTGCCAGCAGTTCGACGACAGGGTTCATCAGCTACACCTTC. It yields the protein CASSSTTGFISYTF.

This clone has just one count. Here the CDR3 reads CASSLGTNKGTEAFF. The CDR3 nucleotides read TGTGCCAGCAGCTTGGGGACCAATAAGGGGACTGAAGCTTTCTTT. The chain joins TRBV5-4 to TRBJ1-1, with a weak D call TRBD1 (5 bases). Per germline, CDR1 SGHNT and CDR2 YYREEE (reference sequence). V dropped 0 bases and J dropped 5 bases, with 14 bases sitting between them. This CDR3 is built from 15 residues.

As DNA, the CDR3 is TGTGCTAGTGGATCAGACATGGTGGACTACGAGCAGTACTTC. Translating it yields CASGSDMVDYEQYF. The chain combines TRBV12-5 with TRBJ2-7; D gene uncertain. Germline CDR1 reads LGHNT; CDR2 reads FRNRAP. The CDR3 extends over 14 amino acids. V was cut by 6 bases and J by 3 bases, with 15 bases left in between.

Here the CDR3 reads CASSQDRASYEQYF. The CDR3 nucleotides are TGTGCCAGCAGCCAGGACAGAGCTTCCTACGAGCAGTACTTC. The gene calls are TRBV7-2 and TRBJ2-7; perhaps TRBD1 as D (6 bases). Trimming took off 5 bases at V and 1 base at J, with 12 bases between the two ends. There are 14 residues in the CDR3. CDR1 and CDR2 from the germline V gene are SGHTA and FQGNSA.

The rearrangement joins TRBV10-2 to TRBJ2-3; D might be TRBD1 (6 bases). The V gene lost 2 bases and the J gene lost 5 bases, with 11 bases spanning the gap. This CDR3 comprises 14 residues. In germline, CDR1 is WSHSY, CDR2 SAAADI. The CDR3 reads CASSEITGRDTQYF. In DNA form, the CDR3 reads TGCGCCAGCAGTGAGATAACAGGGAGAGATACGCAGTATTTT.

The J gene is TRBJ2-7, the V gene TRBV11-2; D uncertain. Trimming removed 5 bases at V and 1 base at J, with 9 bases between. CDR1 and CDR2 (germline): SGHAT, FQNNGV. The CDR3 covers 13 residues. The CDR3 loop is CASSPGVSYEQYF. The DNA of the CDR3 is TGTGCCAGCAGCCCTGGAGTTTCCTACGAGCAGTACTTC.

The chain joins TRBV19 to TRBJ2-7; TRBD1 aligns across 9 bases. The CDR3 spans 14 residues. From germline, CDR1 is LNHDA and CDR2 SQIVND (reference sequence). Losses at the gene ends were 0 bases for V and 3 bases for J; bases not matched to a gene: 0. CDR3 sequence: CASSIEGQGYEQYF. CDR3 in DNA: TGTGCCAGTAGTATAGAGGGACAGGGCTACGAGCAGTACTTC.